This T cell receptor (beta chain) is drawn from a study of cytomegalovirus exposure and HLA in healthy donors (dated by TCRdb to 2016 to 2017). Regarding the research as a whole: According to an earlier analysis of a few hundred of the donors, some 170 million T cells yielded 117 million unique TCR beta sequences and 250 to 350 Gb of sequence data. About 300 gigabases of sequencing data and approximately 85 million unique TCR sequences were included in an early release covering roughly 600 HLA-typed donors. Among the roughly 410 genotyped donors, 81% belonged to the genetic ancestry cluster associated with self-reported Caucasian donors. The aim of the study was to test whether cataloging public T cell receptors could identify signatures of past pathogen exposure. The study profiled the T cell repertoires of about 720 subjects by immunosequencing and related them to cytomegalovirus serostatus. A separate validation cohort of 90 to 150 different subjects was used in addition to the approximately 700-subject first cohort. High-throughput TCR immunosequencing, statistical association of individual TCRs with disease status, and machine learning were combined to predict cytomegalovirus infection status. A later analysis re-examined previously published TCR beta repertoires from roughly 720 donors and added high-resolution HLA genotyping to investigate patterns of TCR occurrence. Rather than drawing on any new phenotypic data, the later analysis identified candidate immune exposures from TCR beta sequences and the way those sequences occurred across donors. In an earlier analysis of roughly 600 of the donors, high-throughput TCR beta sequencing was used to judge whether each TCR beta V gene segment behaved as functional or pseudogenic. Donor age, sex, ethnicity and CMV serostatus were compiled alongside the repertoire data. A later genetic analysis used genome-wide SNP genotypes for about three fifths of the 666 donors, treating that subset as a discovery cohort. Every discovery cohort repertoire had been produced on one sequencing platform. HLA typing included class I and class II loci at four-digit resolution. The number of donors typed differed by locus, with about 620-630 for A, B, C, DRB1 and DQB1, around 500 for DQA1, 606 for DPA1, and under 490 for DPB1. Four or five DR-DQ haplotypes were treated as single units for association and clustering because of strong linkage in the cohort. Among roughly 370 genotyped donors of the cohort, an average of around 240,000 unique TCR beta nucleotide sequences were sequenced per donor, around 20% of them non-productive. Overall study outcomes, separate from this receptor: A cluster of highly shared sequence variants was judged likely to represent a technical artifact of the sequencing pipeline. A later genetic analysis associated a missense DCLRE1C variant with V-gene and J-gene trimming of TCR beta chains, and an independent cohort replicated the association. A later analysis found that TCR association rates varied across HLA loci, with DRB1 alleles showing the most associated TCRs and HLA-C alleles the fewest. A few of the identified cytomegalovirus-associated TCR beta chains were confirmed in vitro to be specific for cytomegalovirus antigens. For the cohort, immune exposure information was limited to CMV serostatus. Correlated functional status among segregating V segments might reflect linkage disequilibrium, but an unknown experimental factor could not be ruled out. A later analysis reported that several top co-occurrence clusters appeared linked to parvovirus B19, influenza, CMV and Epstein-Barr virus. The 87-base-pair reads could not distinguish some IMGT-functional V segments, including TRBV6-2 and TRBV6-3, so those segments were excluded. Broadly in line with IMGT annotations, most TCR beta V segments showed up in productive rearrangements about 90% or about 30% of the time in an earlier analysis of 587 of the donors. The classifier was reported to diagnose cytomegalovirus status with high specificity and sensitivity in both the original and validation cohorts. At a false discovery rate of 0.05, a later analysis linked 15,000 to 20,000 TCR beta sequences to specific HLA alleles. Approximately 18 rarely observed V segments, including chromosome 9 orphons, were excluded from the earlier analysis of some 590 of the donors because counts were too low. A later analysis found that most CMV-associated TCR beta chains appeared HLA-restricted, with HLA associations seemingly driven largely by CMV exposure. The study gave a list of around 170 TCR beta chains associated with cytomegalovirus. Because HLA typing was missing for some donors at each locus, association tests included only the typed subset. When HLA alleles, especially DR and DQ, strongly co-occurred, attributing TCR associations to individual alleles was difficult. It was suggested by the authors that the approach could potentially be generalized to other disease states and immunological phenotypes. In this cohort, only TCR beta chains were sequenced, and detectable features were limited by the absence of alpha or paired-chain data. In a later analysis, HLA-associated TCR beta chains showed more clonal expansion and lower generation probabilities than non-associated chains that were equally common. A further reported finding was that TCR beta sequences accurately predicted the HLA-A and HLA-B alleles for most subjects in the first cohort. Most TCR sequences were seen in very few donors, while some public TCRs were found in many individuals. A later genetic analysis reported fewer N-insertions in productive TCRs among donors in an Asian-associated ancestry cluster than the roughly 670-donor mean. Sequencing depth was assumed to be roughly uniform across donors in the presence/absence analyses, though that assumption may not hold.

Looking up the germline V gene yields CDR1 MDHEN and CDR2 SYDVKM. The CDR3 starts with the cysteine, ends with the phenylalanine, and has 15 residues. Of all the DNA, just the CDR3 is kept, 45 bases in frame from base 1. V is clipped by 4 bases and J by 0 bases, and the sequence between their germline boundaries is 12 bases long. The library was generated by the immunoSEQ multiplex PCR assay. The multiplex PCR relied on a mix of 60 forward primers for TCR Vbeta segments and 13 reverse primers for TCR Jbeta segments. The CDR3 region of rearranged TCR beta genes was amplified from genomic DNA with a multiplex PCR assay. The Illumina HiSeq System was used to sequence the amplified TCR beta libraries as 87-base-pair reads. As for the original processing: A later analysis counted some 80 million unique TCR beta chains across the 666 repertoires, and around 12 million of these chains were shared by at least two donors. Raw reads were error-corrected and collapsed into unique sequences with a nearest-neighbor algorithm that merged closely related sequences to remove PCR and sequencing errors. CDR3 sequences were aligned to IMGT reference sequences to assign V, D and J gene segments. For a sequence to be retained, at least a six-nucleotide match to both a V gene segment and a J gene segment was required. A rearrangement counted as productive if the CDR3 had no stop codons and remained in frame with V and J, and every other rearrangement counted as non-productive. Following IMGT convention, CDR3 was defined as the stretch from the second conserved V-encoded cysteine to the conserved J-encoded phenylalanine. The earlier analysis of about 590 of the donors excluded sequences that lacked an unambiguous match to a single V gene segment. In an earlier analysis of almost 600 of the donors, a V segment was called functional when productive rearrangements were above 56.7%, and segregating when the standard deviation between donors exceeded 5%. A statistical classification framework was developed to diagnose cytomegalovirus status using the catalog of TCR beta chain sequences. A later analysis assigned V and J genes by comparing TCR nucleotide sequences with IMGT/GENE-DB human TR gene sequences. The TCRdist pipeline was used in a later analysis to assign CDR3 sequences and most-parsimonious VDJ recombination scenarios. In a later analysis, each TCR beta chain was defined by its CDR3 amino acid sequence together with its V-gene family, and reads without a unique V-gene family were excluded. A later analysis removed over 500 highly shared, low-generation-probability nucleotide sequences to deal with suspected cross-contamination and a sequencing artifact. In a later analysis, a clonal expansion index for each public chain was calculated from normalized within-repertoire ranks of inferred template counts. In a later analysis, generation probabilities were computed using a VDJ recombination model fitted to out-of-frame rearrangements, and the results were checked against IGoR. A later analysis scored TCR-TCR, TCR-HLA and TCR-CMV co-occurrence with hypergeometric tests, applying a repertoire-size bias correction to TCR pairs. To estimate false discovery rates, a later analysis permuted the HLA or CMV assignments 20 times. In a later analysis, co-occurring TCRs were grouped with DBSCAN, and TCRdist sequence similarity was added when clustering was performed within HLA-allele-positive subsets. Repertoires with fewer than 30,000 or more than 120,000 public chains were left out of co-occurrence clustering, as were about 5 repertoires with anomalous nucleotide sharing. TCRdb stores this immuneACCESS table with in-frame sequences only. Part of the clones is absent; in the studies checked, under half of the shortfall reflects unresolved V genes, and no reason is known for the rest. The V and J calls and the clone size are those of that table, but D and trimming were determined from the DNA. This sample has about 210,000 clones in its table, and about four fifths of those were observed once. The ten largest clones represent about 14% of the sample.

The cohort was made up of 666 healthy bone marrow donors. Cohort members were all nominally healthy when sampled, although unrecorded immune exposures were likely present. The donor was CMV seropositive and belonged to the group of about 290 seropositive cohort members. A peripheral blood sample was collected from each donor, and TCR beta sequencing was performed on peripheral blood mononuclear cells. The Qiagen DNeasy Blood Extraction Kit was used to extract genomic DNA from the blood cell samples. About this clone: This clone's antigen is unknown. No clone much larger than this one lies a single base away; base qualities are absent.

The source is a woman under 40 in good health and CMV-seropositive. The rearranged segments are TRBV28 and TRBJ1-1; a tentative D call is TRBD1 (6 bases match). What was sequenced was PBMCs. The CDR3 protein is CASSYGQRVNTEAFF. The nucleotides read TGTGCCAGCAGTTACGGACAGCGTGTGAACACTGAAGCTTTCTTT.